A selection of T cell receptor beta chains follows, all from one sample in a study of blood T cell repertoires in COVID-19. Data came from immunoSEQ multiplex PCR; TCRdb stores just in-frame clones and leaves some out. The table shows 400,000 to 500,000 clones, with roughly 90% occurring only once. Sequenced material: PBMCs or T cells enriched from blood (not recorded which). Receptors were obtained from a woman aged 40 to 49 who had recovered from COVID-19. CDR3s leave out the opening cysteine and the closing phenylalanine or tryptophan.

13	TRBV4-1	ASSQVFSSGNTIY
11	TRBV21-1	ASSKKVGLAEF
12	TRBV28	ASTLTGANYGYT
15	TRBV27	ASSLSPGVGRADTQY
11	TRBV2	ASSERQPYGYT
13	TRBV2	ASSRTGQGNSPLH
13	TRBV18	ASSQGAQDNQPQH
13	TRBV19	ASSRKQGGTGELF
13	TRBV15	ATSSGGYSGNTIY
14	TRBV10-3	ATKTPDTGVLYEQY
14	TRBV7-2	ASSFVTGLSTDTQY
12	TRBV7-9	ASSAWTARSEAF
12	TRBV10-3	AIREDRGATEAF
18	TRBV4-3	ASSQDWVGQGSSGANVLT
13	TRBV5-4	ASSLDLTGVTEAF